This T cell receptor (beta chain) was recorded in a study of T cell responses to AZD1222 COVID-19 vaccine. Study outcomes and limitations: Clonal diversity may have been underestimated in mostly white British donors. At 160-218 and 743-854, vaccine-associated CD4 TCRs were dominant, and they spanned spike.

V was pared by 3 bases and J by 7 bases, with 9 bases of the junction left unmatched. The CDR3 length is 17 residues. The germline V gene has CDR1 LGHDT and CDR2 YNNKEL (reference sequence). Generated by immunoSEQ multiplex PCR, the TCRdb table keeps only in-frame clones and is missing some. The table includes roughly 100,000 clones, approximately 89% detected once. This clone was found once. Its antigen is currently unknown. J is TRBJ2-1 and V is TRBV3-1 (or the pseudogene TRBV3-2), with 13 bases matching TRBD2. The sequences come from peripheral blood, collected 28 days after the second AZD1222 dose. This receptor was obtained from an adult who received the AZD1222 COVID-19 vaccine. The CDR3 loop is CASSQDRLAGGVNEQFF. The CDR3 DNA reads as TGTGCCAGCAGCCAGGATAGACTAGCGGGGGGTGTGAATGAGCAGTTCTTC.